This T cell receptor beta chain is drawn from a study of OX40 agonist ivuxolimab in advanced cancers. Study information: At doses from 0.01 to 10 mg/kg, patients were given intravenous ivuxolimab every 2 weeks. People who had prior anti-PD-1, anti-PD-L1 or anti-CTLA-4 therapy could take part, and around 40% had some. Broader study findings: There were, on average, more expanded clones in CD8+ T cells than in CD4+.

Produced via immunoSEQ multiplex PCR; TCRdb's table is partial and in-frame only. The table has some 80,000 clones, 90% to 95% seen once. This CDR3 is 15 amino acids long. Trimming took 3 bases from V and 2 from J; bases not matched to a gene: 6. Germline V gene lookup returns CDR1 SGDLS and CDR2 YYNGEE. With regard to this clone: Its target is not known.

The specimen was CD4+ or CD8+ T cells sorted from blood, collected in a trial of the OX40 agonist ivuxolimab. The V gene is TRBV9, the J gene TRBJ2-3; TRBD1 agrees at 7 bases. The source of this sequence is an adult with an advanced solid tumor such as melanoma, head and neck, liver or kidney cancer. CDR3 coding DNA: TGTGCCAGCAGCGCTACAGGGGCTTTCACAGATACGCAGTATTTT. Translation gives CASSATGAFTDTQYF.